This T cell receptor beta chain was recovered during a study of T cells in Graves' hyperthyroidism and ophthalmopathy (dated by TCRdb to the late 2010s). A note on the overall study: Peripheral blood was sampled at the time of initial diagnosis, prior to any treatment. TCR V-J signatures able to tell the groups apart were searched for in a discovery cohort of 100 patients, of whom over 40 had Graves' ophthalmopathy and roughly 59 had stable Graves' hyperthyroidism. An independent validation cohort of under 20 hyperthyroidism patients and 17 patients who later progressed to ophthalmopathy tested prospective prediction of ophthalmopathy. The 90 to 100 discovery patients were randomly divided into training and test sets at a 7:3 ratio. In several Graves' hyperthyroidism patients, the study also compared T-cell repertoires from thyroid tissue with T-cell repertoires from blood. After blood sampling, hyperthyroidism patients were treated with methimazole at a starting dose of 30 mg daily, and ophthalmopathy patients were treated with high-dose intravenous methylprednisolone. According to the paper, TCR Vbeta CDR3 sequencing was carried out on about 140 peripheral blood samples, which came from fewer than 50 ophthalmopathy, roughly 75 hyperthyroidism and roughly 17 progressor patients.

Ends trimmed: V by 2 bases, J by 3 bases; bases unmatched to a gene: 10. Spanning cysteine to phenylalanine, the CDR3 consists of 16 amino acids. The only DNA kept is the CDR3, 48 bases in frame from the first base. CDR1 and CDR2 are drawn from the germline V gene: MNHEY, SVGEGT. This clonotype showed up many times. It has no known antigen specificity. No per-base quality is available; no much larger clone lies one base away. The TCR beta CDR3 regions were amplified from RNA transcripts. For the first round of RT-PCR on the TCR CDR3, the HTBI primer set was used together with the Qiagen OneStep RT-PCR kit. The libraries were constructed in a second round of multiplex PCR and then size-selected and purified. Sequencing of the libraries was done on an Illumina HiSeq2000 using paired-end 100 bp reads. As for the original processing: Raw data were processed with SOAPnuke, discarding reads with adapters, uncalled bases, mean Phred below 15, or no exact constant-primer or identifier match. COPE v1.2.5 was used to merge high-quality paired reads, and clonotypes were defined as unique nucleotide sequences. MiTCR v1.1 was used to align the clonotypes against IMGT TRBV, TRBD and TRBJ reference segments. The analysis included only V-J combinations with a frequency above 0.0001, which together covered more than 99% of the repertoires. The TCS score was defined as F50 (clonal expansion) divided by E x V (chaos), with BLOSUM62-based TCRdist calculated between CDR3 peptides within each V-J. Welch's t-statistics and random forest reduced 514 V-J features to 13, which were used in a naive Bayes classifier (R e1071). Using fastp at Q25 and MiXCR, TCRdb reprocessed the public reads and kept productive beta chains. Every CDR3 protein is listed once, alongside the most common genes and DNA of its rows. The V and J calls, along with clone size, are taken from TCRdb and not from the paper's own processing. This sample comprises some 560,000 distinct CDR3 sequences, approximately 14% of them detected only once. Around 6.6% of the sample comes from the top ten.

Broad study findings and their caveats: Ophthalmopathy was separated from stable hyperthyroidism by a 13 V-J signature model, with over 85% sensitivity and around 81% specificity obtained in cross-validation and 80%/75% obtained in testing. Most expanded thyroid clonotypes (frequency above 0.001) were also found in blood, which suggests that blood repertoires may mirror thyroid immune responses. During validation, the model predicted progression to ophthalmopathy a median of about 5.9 months ahead of onset, with roughly 65% sensitivity and about 72% specificity. Sample size was not statistically predetermined, and investigators were not blinded to group allocation.

Stable Graves' hyperthyroidism was defined as no progression to ophthalmopathy during 18 months of follow-up. Hyperthyroidism patients were aged 18 to 65 years and newly diagnosed, with disease duration of less than 2 months. Any patient with an uncontrolled infection, another autoimmune disease, pregnancy or lactation was excluded. Diagnoses were based on clinical symptoms, serum thyroxine and TRAb, thyroid ultrasound and orbital computed tomography. PBMCs were isolated from about 9.1 ml of fresh peripheral blood by Ficoll-Paque density gradient centrifugation. Total RNA was extracted using Trizol reagent, and RNA quality was assessed on an Agilent 2100 Bioanalyzer.

The TCR sequence derives from a woman in her twenties or thirties with Graves' hyperthyroidism. The rearrangement joined TRBV6-2 or TRBV6-3 to TRBJ2-7, with 7 central nucleotides matching TRBD2. The sequenced material came from blood. The CDR3 protein sequence reads: CASSYNPGGTSYEQYF. DNA sequence: TGTGCCAGCAGTTACAATCCGGGAGGCACCAGCTACGAGCAGTACTTC.